Listed here are 2 T cell receptor beta chains from one sample, sequenced in a study of blood T cell repertoires in COVID-19. The repertoire was sequenced with immunoSEQ multiplex PCR; TCRdb's copy has only in-frame clones and lacks some. The sample lists under 400,000 clones; approximately 86% were seen once. Sequencing used PBMCs or T cells enriched from blood (not recorded which). Receptors were obtained from a woman aged 40 to 49 with acute COVID-19.

The gene calls are TRBV7-2 and TRBJ1-1, with D possibly being TRBD1 (6 bases). V was cut by 10 bases and J by 1 base, with 25 bases left in between. The CDR3 has 17 amino acids. CDR1 and CDR2 (germline): SGHTA, FQGNSA. CDR3 loop: CATGRAGAIIKNTEAFF. CDR3 DNA sequence: TGTGCCACCGGGCGGGCAGGGGCTATCATTAAGAACACTGAAGCTTTCTTT.

The V gene is TRBV7-8, the J gene TRBJ1-5; D is perhaps TRBD1 (6 bases). Germline CDR1 and CDR2: SGHVS and FQNEAQ. Between the trimmed V and J ends, which lost 4 bases and 5 bases, there was a span of 21 bases. The CDR3 extends over 17 amino acids. CDR3 in amino acids: CASSSPRGGRGDQPQHF. Written as DNA, the CDR3 is TGTGCCAGCAGCTCTCCGCGGGGGGGGCGAGGAGATCAGCCCCAGCATTTT.